The present entry profiles one T cell receptor (beta chain) with its context. The target antigen is unknown. CDR1 and CDR2 (germline): SGHRS, YFSETQ. V shed 4 bases and J shed 5 bases, with 10 bases lying between them. This CDR3 region has 13 residues. These data originate in a study of identical twins. In TCRdb, the 5' RACE reads were re-called with MiXCR into one record per CDR3 protein. The repertoire has hundreds of thousands of distinct CDR3 sequences, roughly a quarter of them found once; the top ten carry just under 3%. Study results and limitations: Zero-insertion results could be subject to partial confounding by invariant MAIT and iNKT cells. Twins showed weaker excess sharing in their beta out-of-frame sequences.

This sample also belongs to another study, concerning T cells expressing NK-cell markers. That work contributes: About six donors carried dominant NKG2C+ clonotypes that made up roughly 1.0-7.5% of their CD8+ T cells.

The sample was CD4+ T cells sorted from blood. The sequence came from a young woman in good health. The chain links TRBV5-1 to TRBJ2-1; perhaps D is TRBD1 or TRBD2 (5 bases each). CDR3 nucleotide sequence: TGCGCCAGCAGCAGAGGGACCCACAATGAGCAGTTCTTC. It yields the protein CASSRGTHNEQFF.